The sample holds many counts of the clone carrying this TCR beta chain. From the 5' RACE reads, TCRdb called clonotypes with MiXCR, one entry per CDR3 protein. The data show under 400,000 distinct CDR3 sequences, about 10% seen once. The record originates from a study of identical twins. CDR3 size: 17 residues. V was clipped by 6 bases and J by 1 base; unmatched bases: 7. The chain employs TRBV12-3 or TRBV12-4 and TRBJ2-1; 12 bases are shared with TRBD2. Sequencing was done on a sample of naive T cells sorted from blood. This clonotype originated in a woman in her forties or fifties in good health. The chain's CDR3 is CASSPLAGGPSYNEQFF. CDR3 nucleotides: TGTGCCAGCAGCCCTCTAGCGGGAGGGCCGTCCTACAATGAGCAGTTCTTC.